Presented here are 27 T cell receptor beta chains from one specimen sequenced in a study of CD8+CD57+ T cells in acquired aplastic anemia. CD8+CD57+ cell expansion had been shown by flow cytometry in patients chosen for sequencing. Profiling that covered TCR beta VDJ and CDR3 relied on genomic DNA as its template. TCRdb redid the calling of the reads with MiXCR, one entry per CDR3 protein. The top ten hold around 0.82% of the sample, which has hundreds of thousands of distinct CDR3 sequences, 25% to 40% seen once. The sample consisted of sorted CD4+, CD8+, or CD8+CD57+ T cells (not recorded which) from PBMCs. These receptors were taken from a human donor with aplastic anemia.

The chain combines TRBV20-1 with TRBJ1-1; tentatively, D is TRBD1 (6 bases). This CDR3 is built from 15 residues. V gave up 4 bases and J gave up 0 bases, with 15 bases separating them. CDR1 and CDR2 (germline): DFQATT, SNEGSKA (reference sequence). In DNA, the CDR3 is TGCAGTGCTACCCAGGGGTTTACAATGAACACTGAAGCTTTCTTT. Its translation: CSATQGFTMNTEAFF.

This clonotype was picked up one time. The CDR3 sequence is CSALNFRVLQETQYF. CDR3 nucleotide sequence: TGCAGTGCGCTTAATTTCCGGGTCCTACAAGAGACCCAGTACTTC. The chain has TRBV20-1 and TRBJ2-5; no firm D call. The CDR3 has 15 residues. V gave up 6 bases and J gave up 2 bases, with 19 bases separating them. Germline V gene data show CDR1 as DFQATT and CDR2 as SNEGSKA (reference sequence).

V and J are TRBV20-1 and TRBJ1-3; D remains ambiguous. This CDR3 has 13 residues. V gave up 5 bases and J gave up 2 bases, with 10 bases separating them. Looked up from germline, CDR1 is DFQATT and CDR2 is SNEGSKA (reference sequence). The CDR3 spells CSALKAAGNTIYF. CDR3 nucleotide sequence: TGCAGTGCTTTAAAGGCTGCTGGAAACACCATATATTTT.

The chain has TRBV30 and TRBJ2-7; D ambiguous. The germline V gene encodes CDR1 GTSNPN and CDR2 SVGIG (reference sequence). Trimming left V 2 bases short and J 0 bases short, with 8 bases between. CDR3 size: 13 residues. In DNA form, the CDR3 reads TGTGCCTGGAGTCCACCGCTCTCCTACGAGCAGTACTTC. Translating gives CAWSPPLSYEQYF.

Ten or more counts support this clonotype. The gene calls are TRBV20-1 and TRBJ2-7, with 12 bases aligning to TRBD2. The CDR3 sequence is 15 residues long. Germline-derived CDR1 and CDR2 are DFQATT and SNEGSKA (reference sequence). V lost 3 bases and J lost 6; bases outside the gene matches: 9. CDR3 bases: TGCAGTGCTAGGGTACTAGCGGGAGGCAGGTTCGAGCAGTACTTC. Translating it yields CSARVLAGGRFEQYF.

This clonotype was observed many times. V is TRBV29-1 and J is TRBJ2-7; the D gene is possibly TRBD1 (6 bases). The V and J ends lost 7 bases and 4 bases respectively, with 20 bases between them. Germline CDR1 and CDR2: SQVTM and ANQGSEA. The CDR3 length is 14 residues. The CDR3 DNA reads TGCAGCGCGGTTCGGGACACATTTTCATACGAGCAGTACTTC. Translation gives CSAVRDTFSYEQYF.

The rearrangement links TRBV9 to TRBJ2-5; no reliable D call. The CDR3 has 17 amino acids. Germline CDR1 SGDLS, CDR2 YYNGEE. Trimming stripped 0 bases from V and 4 bases from J, with 19 bases between. The CDR3 DNA follows: TGTGCCAGCAGCGTAGGAACCCTCGACCGTGGCGGAGAGACCCAGTACTTC. Its translation: CASSVGTLDRGGETQYF.

The chain recombines TRBV2 with TRBJ1-1; D remains ambiguous. The V end was cut by 7 bases, the J end by 3 bases, with 9 bases between. CDR1 is SNHLY, CDR2 FYNNEI, per germline. There are 12 residues in the CDR3. CDR3 bases: TGTGCCAGCAAGGGTTGGGACACTGAAGCTTTCTTT. Encoded protein: CASKGWDTEAFF.

This rearrangement joins TRBV10-2 to TRBJ2-7, with 7 nucleotides matching TRBD1. Unmatched junction bases numbered 6, after V lost 5 bases and J lost 2 bases. CDR3 length equals 14 residues. Germline-derived CDR1 and CDR2 are WSHSY and SAAADI. The CDR3 DNA reads TGCGCCAGCAGTAGACAGGGTTCCCCCTACGAGCAGTACTTC. Protein: CASSRQGSPYEQYF.

V gene TRBV11-2 combines with J gene TRBJ2-6, with D tentatively TRBD1 (6 bases). With 1 base removed from V and 0 bases from J, the gap between germline ends came to 13 bases. Germline assignment: CDR1 SGHAT and CDR2 FQNNGV. This CDR3 region has 18 residues. The CDR3 reads CASSLVETGDSGANVLTF. The DNA of the CDR3 is TGTGCCAGCAGCTTAGTTGAGACAGGCGACTCTGGGGCCAACGTCCTGACTTTC.

Concerning this clonotype: It may be a read error: a sequence one base away is much more abundant. In nucleotides, the CDR3 is TGTGCTAGCAGCTTAGAGGGTAGCAGCCAAGAGACCCAGTACTTC. It encodes CASSLEGSSQETQYF. The chain joins TRBV7-6 to TRBJ2-5, with D maybe TRBD2 (5 bases). The CDR3 runs to 15 residues. In germline, CDR1 is SGHVS, CDR2 FNYEAQ.

CDR3 protein: CASSENAAGDGYEQYF. As DNA, the CDR3 is TGTGCCAGCAGTGAAAATGCGGCGGGAGATGGCTACGAGCAGTACTTC. The V and J genes are TRBV6-1 and TRBJ2-7; TRBD2 agrees at 7 bases. Germline assignment: CDR1 MNHNS and CDR2 SASEGT. The CDR3 runs to 16 residues. Losses at the gene ends were 2 bases for V and 3 bases for J; bases not matched to a gene: 10.

This clonotype was recorded many times. The chain carries TRBV24-1 and TRBJ2-5; 10 bases align to TRBD1. This CDR3 spans 17 amino acids. Germline CDR1 KGHDR, CDR2 SFDVKD. V shed 3 bases, J shed 3 bases, and the junction held 9 bases outside the gene matches. CDR3 protein: CATSDPTPGTGEETQYF. CDR3 sequence (DNA): TGTGCCACCAGTGATCCTACCCCCGGGACAGGGGAAGAGACCCAGTACTTC.

Only a few counts were recorded for this clonotype. Since a much larger clone is just one base distant, this may be a read error. The chain is built from TRBV15 and TRBJ2-1; possibly TRBD1 or TRBD2 for D (5 bases each). There are 12 residues in the CDR3. Germline CDR1 LNHNV, CDR2 YYDKDF (reference sequence). This CDR3 reads CAASKGWDEQFF. The CDR3 DNA follows: TGTGCCGCCAGCAAGGGGTGGGACGAGCAGTTCTTC.

V is TRBV25-1 and J is TRBJ2-7, with 12 bases matching TRBD2. Germline V gives CDR1 MGHDK, CDR2 SYGVNS. The length of the CDR3 is 15 residues. The trim removed 3 bases at V and 3 bases at J, leaving 3 bases unmatched. CDR3 sequence reads: CASSDLAGGSYEQYF. In DNA form, the CDR3 reads TGTGCCAGCAGTGATCTAGCGGGAGGGAGCTACGAGCAGTACTTC.

This clonotype was seen more than once but under ten times. The rearrangement links TRBV4-1 to TRBJ2-7; 10 bases fit TRBD1. Unmatched junction bases numbered 10, after V lost 1 base and J lost 1 base. The CDR3 has 18 amino acids. CDR1 is MGHRA and CDR2 is YSYEKL in the germline V gene. The CDR3 spells CASSQGAWDRGLSYEQYF. CDR3 nucleotide sequence: TGCGCCAGCAGCCAAGGGGCTTGGGACAGGGGCCTTTCCTACGAGCAGTACTTC.

This clonotype has just one count. The chain employs TRBV7-9 and TRBJ1-1; perhaps TRBD1 as D (5 bases). Looked up from germline, CDR1 is SEHNR and CDR2 is FQNEAQ (reference sequence). V was trimmed by 5 bases and J by 5 bases, leaving 9 bases between them. The CDR3 is 12 residues long. The CDR3 is CASSPGRTEAFF. As DNA, the CDR3 is TGTGCCAGCAGCCCGGGGCGGACTGAAGCTTTCTTT.

This chain links TRBV9 with TRBJ2-1; D perhaps matches TRBD1 (7 bases). Germline V gene sequence: CDR1 SGDLS, CDR2 YYNGEE. The CDR3 spans 14 residues. The germline V and J ends were trimmed by 2 bases and 8 bases, with 14 bases remaining between them. CDR3 amino acids: CASSVRGAGYEQFF. CDR3 DNA sequence: TGTGCCAGCAGCGTCAGGGGGGCAGGGTATGAGCAGTTCTTC.

At least ten counts were recorded for this clonotype. At one of its ends the junction is not consistent with the germline gene, which may arise from a read error. The chain recombines TRBV5-1 with TRBJ1-5; D call uncertain. This CDR3 is built from 14 residues. Germline CDR1 and CDR2: SGHRS and YFSETQ. The CDR3 DNA reads TGCGCCAGCAACTTGCCTGGTAGCAATCAGCCCCAGCATTTT. Its protein product is CASNLPGSNQPQHF.

The chain has TRBV7-4 and TRBJ2-7, with D possibly being TRBD1 (6 bases). The CDR3 loop spans 14 amino acids. CDR1 and CDR2 from the germline V gene are SGHVT and SQSDAQ. V was pared by 5 bases and J by 3 bases, with 14 bases between. The CDR3: CASSQQGEVYEQYF. The DNA for the CDR3 is TGTGCCAGCAGCCAACAGGGTGAAGTCTACGAGCAGTACTTC. The whole variable domain, filled in from reference TRBV7-4 and TRBJ2-7, reads GAGVSQSPRYKVAKRGRDVALRCDSISGHVTLYWYRQTLGQGSEVLTYSQSDAQRDKSGRPSGRFSAERPERSVSTLKIQRTEQGDSAVYLCASSQQGEVYEQYFGPGTRLTVT.

This clonotype turned up a few times. The chain carries TRBV2 and TRBJ2-7, with 9 nucleotides matching TRBD1. The J segment lost 3 bases and the V segment lost 10 bases, leaving 7 bases of the junction unmatched. Germline CDR1 is SNHLY and CDR2 is FYNNEI. The CDR3 is made up of 13 amino acids. CDR3 sequence reads: CAIRTGAVYEQYF. The CDR3, as DNA: TGTGCCATTAGGACAGGGGCAGTCTACGAGCAGTACTTC.

The J gene is TRBJ1-1, the V gene TRBV6-5; D not resolved. Germline-derived CDR1 and CDR2 are MNHEY and SVGAGI. V was pared by 1 base and J by 4 bases, with 7 bases between. This CDR3 has 13 amino acids. In DNA form, the CDR3 reads TGTGCCAGCAGTTACTTGGAGGGCACTGAAGCTTTCTTT. It encodes CASSYLEGTEAFF.

This clonotype was detected many times. V gene TRBV5-1 combines with J gene TRBJ1-2; 8 bases are a match to TRBD1. V was clipped by 5 bases and J by 8 bases; unmatched bases: 14. Per the germline V gene, CDR1 is SGHRS and CDR2 is YFSETQ. The CDR3 has 15 residues. CDR3: CASRRGQGRSEGYTF. CDR3 sequence (DNA): TGCGCCAGCAGACGCGGACAGGGACGATCGGAAGGCTACACCTTC.

In this sample, this clonotype turned up a few times. The chain has TRBV20-1 and TRBJ1-5; D is unclear. Between the trimmed V and J ends, which lost 8 bases and 4 bases, there was a span of 18 bases. The CDR3 is 14 amino acids. In germline, CDR1 is DFQATT, CDR2 SNEGSKA (reference sequence). CDR3 residues: CSTTKRAGNQPQHF. The DNA of the CDR3 is TGCAGTACTACAAAACGGGCAGGTAATCAGCCCCAGCATTTT.

This clonotype was seen at least ten times. The rearrangement joins TRBV19 to TRBJ2-3; 9 nucleotides align to TRBD1. J gave up 2 bases and V 2 bases, and 2 bases lay outside the gene matches. In germline, CDR1 is LNHDA, CDR2 SQIVND (reference sequence). This CDR3 has 15 residues. CDR3 loop: CASSITGGITDTQYF. CDR3 in DNA: TGTGCCAGTAGTATAACAGGGGGCATCACAGATACGCAGTATTTT. The whole variable domain, filled in from reference TRBV19 and TRBJ2-3, reads DGGITQSPKYLFRKEGQNVTLSCEQNLNHDAMYWYRQDPGQGLRLIYYSQIVNDFQKGDIAEGYSVSREKKESFPLTVTSAQKNPTAFYLCASSITGGITDTQYFGPGTRLTVL.

This clonotype has just a few counts. The CDR3 coding sequence is TGTGCCAGCAGTGAACTGGACTCAAGATCTGGAAACACCATATATTTT. Its translation: CASSELDSRSGNTIYF. V and J are TRBV2 and TRBJ1-3; D gene uncertain. The V end was cut by 2 bases, the J end by 1 base, with 12 bases between. CDR3 size: 16 residues. Germline CDR1 and CDR2: SNHLY and FYNNEI. Full variable domain (rest looked up from reference TRBV2 and TRBJ1-3): EPEVTQTPSHQVTQMGQEVILRCVPISNHLYFYWYRQILGQKVEFLVSFYNNEISEKSEIFDDQFSVERPDGSNFTLKIRSTKLEDSAMYFCASSELDSRSGNTIYFGEGSWLTVV.

This clonotype was observed at least ten times. The chain uses TRBV2 and TRBJ1-2; 12 nucleotides align to TRBD1. The V gene's germline CDR1 is SNHLY and CDR2 FYNNEI. V dropped 6 bases and J dropped 4; count of bases not matched to a gene: 6. This CDR3 comprises 15 residues. The CDR3 DNA reads as TGTGCCAGCAGAGGGGACAGGGGGCGTAGCTATGGCTACACCTTC. Translated, it gives CASRGDRGRSYGYTF.